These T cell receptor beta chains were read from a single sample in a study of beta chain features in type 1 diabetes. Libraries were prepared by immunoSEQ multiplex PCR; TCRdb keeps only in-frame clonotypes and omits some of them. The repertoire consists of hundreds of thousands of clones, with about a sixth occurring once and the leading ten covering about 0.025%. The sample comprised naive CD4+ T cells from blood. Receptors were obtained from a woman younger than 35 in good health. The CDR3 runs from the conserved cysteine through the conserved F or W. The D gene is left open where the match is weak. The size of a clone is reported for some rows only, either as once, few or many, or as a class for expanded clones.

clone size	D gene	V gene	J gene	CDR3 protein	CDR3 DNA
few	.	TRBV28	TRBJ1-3	CASSLSQARNTIYF	TGTGCCAGCAGTTTGAGTCAGGCCAGAAACACCATATATTTT
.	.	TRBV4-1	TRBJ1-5	CASSQKGGNQPQHF	TGCGCCAGCAGTCAAAAAGGGGGAAATCAGCCCCAGCATTTT
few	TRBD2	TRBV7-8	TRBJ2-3	CASSSNIGLAGGSDTQYF	TGTGCCAGCAGCTCAAATATAGGACTAGCGGGAGGCTCAGATACGCAGTATTTT
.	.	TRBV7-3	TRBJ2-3	CASSSGPNTDTQYF	TGTGCCAGCAGCTCGGGGCCCAACACAGATACGCAGTATTTT
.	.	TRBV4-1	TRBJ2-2	CATRHSGANTGELFF	TGCGCCACCAGACATAGCGGAGCGAACACCGGGGAGCTGTTTTTT
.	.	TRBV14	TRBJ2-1	CASSQVGVNNEQFF	TGTGCCAGCAGCCAAGTAGGGGTTAACAATGAGCAGTTCTTC
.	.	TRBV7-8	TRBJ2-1	CASSSRESAYNEQFF	TGTGCCAGCAGTTCAAGAGAGTCGGCTTACAATGAGCAGTTCTTC
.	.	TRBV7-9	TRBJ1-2	CASSTVPRGAHGYTF	TGTGCCAGCAGCACGGTCCCTCGGGGGGCTCATGGCTACACCTTC
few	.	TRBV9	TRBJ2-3	CASSGIQGTDTQYF	TGTGCCAGCAGCGGAATTCAGGGGACAGATACGCAGTATTTT
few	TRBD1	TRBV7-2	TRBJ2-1	CASSHDRGLYEQFF	TGTGCCAGCAGCCACGACAGGGGATTATATGAGCAGTTCTTC
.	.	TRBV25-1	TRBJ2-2	CASSDQLVAGELFF	TGTGCCAGCAGTGACCAACTAGTAGCCGGGGAGCTGTTTTTT
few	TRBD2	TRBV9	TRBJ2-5	CASSLTSGRARETQYF	TGTGCCAGCAGTCTTACTAGCGGAAGGGCCCGAGAGACCCAGTACTTC
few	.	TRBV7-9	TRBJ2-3	CASSLQGGGTDTQYF	TGTGCCAGCAGCTTACAGGGGGGAGGCACAGATACGCAGTATTTT
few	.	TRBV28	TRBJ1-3	CASSFTLGSSGNTIYF	TGTGCCAGCAGTTTTACACTTGGGAGCTCTGGAAACACCATATATTTT
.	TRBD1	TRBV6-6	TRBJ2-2	CASSDRTGATGELFF	TGTGCCAGCAGTGATCGGACAGGAGCCACCGGGGAGCTGTTTTTT
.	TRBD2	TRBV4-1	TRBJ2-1	CASSQRALAGGSYNEQFF	TGCGCCAGCAGCCAAAGGGCGCTAGCGGGAGGTTCCTACAATGAGCAGTTCTTC
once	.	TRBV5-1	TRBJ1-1	CASSVGPLNTEAFF	TGCGCCAGCAGCGTGGGACCGCTGAACACTGAAGCTTTCTTT
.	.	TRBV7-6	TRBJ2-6	CASSPRGSGANVLTF	TGTGCCAGCAGCCCCAGGGGCTCTGGGGCCAACGTCCTGACTTTC
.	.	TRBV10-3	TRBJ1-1	CAISESIGVEAFF	TGTGCCATCAGTGAGTCGATAGGGGTGGAAGCTTTCTTT
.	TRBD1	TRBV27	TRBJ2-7	CASSRDRGPYEQYF	TGTGCCAGCAGTCGGGACAGGGGTCCCTACGAGCAGTACTTC
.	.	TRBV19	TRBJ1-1	CACTKGNTEAFF	TGTGCCTGCACAAAGGGGAACACTGAAGCTTTCTTT
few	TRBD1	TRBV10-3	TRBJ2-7	CAISRQGEGYEQYF	TGTGCCATCAGCAGACAGGGGGAGGGCTACGAGCAGTACTTC
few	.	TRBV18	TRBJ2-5	CASSPTLDQETQYF	TGTGCCAGCTCACCAACCCTCGATCAAGAGACCCAGTACTTC
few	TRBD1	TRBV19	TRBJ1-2	CASTGPGQANYGYTF	TGTGCCAGTACCGGACCGGGACAGGCTAACTATGGCTACACCTTC
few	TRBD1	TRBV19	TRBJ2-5	CASSMGQGAETQYF	TGTGCCAGTAGTATGGGGCAGGGGGCTGAGACCCAGTACTTC
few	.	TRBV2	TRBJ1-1	CASSVGHGTEAFF	TGTGCCAGCAGTGTAGGGCACGGCACTGAAGCTTTCTTT
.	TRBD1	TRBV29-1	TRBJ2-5	CSVVGGQGRETQYF	TGCAGCGTTGTCGGGGGACAGGGCCGGGAGACCCAGTACTTC
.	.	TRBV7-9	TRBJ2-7	CASSLRGNSYEQYF	TGTGCCAGCAGCCTCCGGGGGAACTCCTACGAGCAGTACTTC
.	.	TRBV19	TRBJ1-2	CASSRDGAYGYTF	TGTGCCAGTAGTAGGGACGGCGCGTATGGCTACACCTTC
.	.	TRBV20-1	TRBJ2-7	CSAILVYEQYF	TGCAGTGCGATACTAGTCTACGAGCAGTACTTC
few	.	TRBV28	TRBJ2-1	CASSLGGRVQFF	TGTGCCAGCAGTTTAGGTGGCCGAGTACAGTTCTTC
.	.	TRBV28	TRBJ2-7	CASSFARGQYF	TGTGCCAGCAGTTTTGCGAGGGGGCAGTACTTC
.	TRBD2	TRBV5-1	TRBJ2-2	CASSLQSGAMETGELFF	TGCGCCAGCAGCTTACAAAGCGGGGCGATGGAAACCGGGGAGCTGTTTTTT
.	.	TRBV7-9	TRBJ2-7	CASSPGPWEYF	TGTGCCAGCAGCCCCGGACCCTGGGAGTACTTC
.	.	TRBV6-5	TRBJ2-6	CASSYGRANVLTF	TGTGCCAGCAGTTATGGAAGGGCCAACGTCCTGACTTTC
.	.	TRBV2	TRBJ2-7	CASSESAGTYEQYF	TGTGCCAGCAGTGAATCAGCTGGGACCTACGAGCAGTACTTC
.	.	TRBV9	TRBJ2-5	CASSVEGRPRGETQYF	TGTGCCAGCAGCGTAGAGGGGCGGCCGCGAGGAGAGACCCAGTACTTC
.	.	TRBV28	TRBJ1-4	CASSPREGRDEKLFF	TGTGCCAGCAGTCCCCGGGAGGGTCGTGATGAAAAACTGTTTTTT
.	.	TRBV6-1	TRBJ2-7	CASSEAGYEQYF	TGTGCCAGCAGTGAAGCGGGGTACGAGCAGTACTTC
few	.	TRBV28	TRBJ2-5	CASSRAGGMETQYF	TGTGCCAGCAGTAGGGCAGGGGGGATGGAGACCCAGTACTTC
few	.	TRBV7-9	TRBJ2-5	CASSPAETQYF	TGTGCCAGCAGCCCCGCAGAGACCCAGTACTTC
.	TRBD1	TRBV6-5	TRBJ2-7	CASSYTGGTSYEQYF	TGTGCCAGCAGTTACACAGGGGGTACGTCCTACGAGCAGTACTTC
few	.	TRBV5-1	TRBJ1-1	CASSLGLRGTEAFF	TGCGCCAGCAGCCTTGGGCTCCGTGGCACTGAAGCTTTCTTT
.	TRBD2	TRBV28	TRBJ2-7	CASSLWASGTTYEQYF	TGTGCCAGCAGTTTGTGGGCTAGCGGGACGACTTACGAGCAGTACTTC
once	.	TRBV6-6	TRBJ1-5	CASSQQGNQPQHF	TGTGCCAGCAGTCAGCAAGGCAATCAGCCCCAGCATTTT
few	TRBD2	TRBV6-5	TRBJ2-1	CASSNGLAGAQFF	TGTGCCAGCAGCAACGGACTAGCGGGAGCCCAGTTCTTC
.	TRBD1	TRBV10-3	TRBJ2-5	CAISEPRTGDGLETQYF	TGTGCCATCAGTGAGCCCCGGACAGGGGATGGTTTGGAGACCCAGTACTTC
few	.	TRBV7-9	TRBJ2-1	CASSLTPPGAAYNEQFF	TGTGCCAGCAGCTTAACCCCCCCCGGGGCAGCCTACAATGAGCAGTTCTTC
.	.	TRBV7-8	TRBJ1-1	CASSLRSRGTEAFF	TGTGCCAGCAGCTTACGGTCCCGGGGGACTGAAGCTTTCTTT
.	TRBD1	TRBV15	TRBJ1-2	CATSRDRWTGLTYGYTF	TGTGCCACCAGCAGAGATAGGTGGACAGGGCTTACCTATGGCTACACCTTC